This T cell receptor beta chain stems from a study of cytomegalovirus exposure and HLA in healthy donors (TCRdb year 2017). A note on the overall study: An earlier analysis of around 600 of the donors reported roughly 300 Gb of sequence data and 117 million unique TCR beta sequences from some 180 million T cells. An earlier analysis of fewer than 750 of the donors used high-throughput TCR beta sequencing to judge whether each TCR beta V gene segment behaved as functional or pseudogenic. A later genetic analysis used genome-wide SNP genotypes for about three fifths of the 666 donors, treating that subset as a discovery cohort. To predict cytomegalovirus infection status, the study brought together high-throughput TCR immunosequencing, statistical association of individual TCRs with disease status, and machine learning. A separate validation cohort of roughly 130 different subjects was used in addition to the approximately 610-subject first cohort. Roughly 5 DR-DQ haplotypes were handled as single units for association and clustering, since linkage in the cohort was strong. In the later analysis, no new phenotypic data were used to find candidate immune exposures; instead, reliance was placed on TCR beta sequences and their occurrence across donors. HLA typing included class I and class II loci at four-digit resolution. All discovery cohort repertoires had been generated on a single sequencing platform. The number of typed donors differed by locus: about 620-640 for A, B, C, DRB1 and DQB1; some 540 for DQA1; around 580 for DPA1; and 450 to 480 for DPB1. The study used immunosequencing to profile the T cell repertoires of 670 or so subjects and linked those repertoires to cytomegalovirus serostatus. Among the approximately 430 genotyped donors, around 81% belonged to the genetic ancestry cluster associated with self-reported Caucasian donors. Donor age, sex, ethnicity and CMV serostatus were compiled together with the repertoire data. An early release covering approximately 600 HLA-typed donors comprised about 300 gigabases of sequencing data and approximately 85 million unique TCR sequences. Among 300 to 500 genotyped donors of the cohort, an average of roughly 230,000 unique TCR beta nucleotide sequences was sequenced per donor, of which 15% to 20% were non-productive. In a later analysis, previously published TCR beta repertoires from 600 to 850 donors were re-analyzed and high-resolution HLA genotyping was added so that TCR occurrence patterns could be studied. The aim of the study was to test whether cataloging public T cell receptors could identify signatures of past pathogen exposure. Broader findings and caveats from the paper: In a later analysis, HLA-associated TCR beta chains showed more clonal expansion and lower generation probabilities than non-associated chains that were equally common. A later genetic analysis reported fewer N-insertions in productive TCRs among donors in an Asian-associated ancestry cluster than the roughly 620-donor mean. A later analysis reported that several top co-occurrence clusters appeared linked to parvovirus B19, influenza, CMV and Epstein-Barr virus. Because counts were too low, about 17 rarely observed V segments, including chromosome 9 orphons, were excluded from the earlier analysis of a few hundred of the donors. A further reported finding was that TCR beta sequences accurately predicted the HLA-A and HLA-B alleles for most subjects in the first cohort. The 87-base-pair reads could not distinguish some IMGT-functional V segments, including TRBV6-2 and TRBV6-3, so those segments were excluded. For the cohort, immune exposure information was limited to CMV serostatus. According to the authors, the approach could potentially be generalized to other disease states and immunological phenotypes. In vitro tests confirmed that three of the cytomegalovirus-associated TCR beta chains recognize cytomegalovirus antigens. Roughly uniform sequencing depth across donors was assumed in presence/absence analyses, although this assumption may not hold. Broadly in line with IMGT annotations, most TCR beta V segments showed up in productive rearrangements about 87% or about 30% of the time in an earlier analysis of several hundred of the donors. Because HLA typing was missing for some donors at each locus, association tests included only the typed subset. Correlated functional status among segregating V segments might be attributable to linkage disequilibrium, but an unknown experimental factor could not be ruled out. A group of highly shared sequence variants was considered likely to be a technical artifact of the sequencing pipeline. In this cohort, only TCR beta chains were sequenced, and detectable features were limited by the absence of alpha or paired-chain data. In the study, about 150 TCR beta chains were listed as associated with cytomegalovirus. When HLA alleles, especially DR and DQ, strongly co-occurred, TCR associations were difficult to assign to individual alleles. In a later genetic analysis, a missense DCLRE1C variant was associated with V-gene and J-gene trimming of TCR beta chains, and the association was replicated in an independent cohort. The classifier was reported to diagnose cytomegalovirus status with high specificity and sensitivity in both the original cohort and the validation cohort. At a false discovery rate of 0.05, a later analysis linked 16,951 TCR beta sequences to specific HLA alleles. While some public TCRs were present in many individuals, most TCR sequences turned up only very rarely across donors. In a later analysis, TCR association rates were found to vary across HLA loci, with the most associated TCRs seen for DRB1 alleles and the fewest for HLA-C alleles. According to a later analysis, most CMV-associated TCR beta chains appeared to be HLA-restricted, and the HLA associations seemed to be driven largely by CMV exposure.

Libraries were built with the immunoSEQ multiplex PCR assay. For the multiplex PCR, a mixture combining 60 forward primers for TCR Vbeta segments and 13 reverse primers for TCR Jbeta segments was used. The CDR3 region of rearranged TCR beta genes was amplified from genomic DNA by a multiplex PCR assay. The amplified TCR beta libraries were sequenced on the Illumina HiSeq System as 87-base-pair reads. As for the authors' bioinformatics: A later analysis counted about 80 million unique TCR beta chains across the 500 to 850 repertoires, and 10 million to 12 million of these chains were shared by at least two donors. Raw reads were error-corrected and collapsed into unique sequences by a nearest-neighbor algorithm in which closely related sequences were merged to remove PCR and sequencing errors. Alignment of CDR3 sequences to IMGT reference sequences was used to assign V, D and J gene segments. Each retained sequence needed at least a six-nucleotide match to both a V gene segment and a J gene segment. A rearrangement counted as productive if the CDR3 had no stop codons and remained in frame with V and J, and every other rearrangement counted as non-productive. Following IMGT convention, CDR3 was defined as the stretch from the second conserved V-encoded cysteine to the conserved J-encoded phenylalanine. In an earlier analysis of more than 550 of the donors, sequences lacking an unambiguous match to a single V gene segment were excluded. An earlier analysis of approximately 590 of the donors classified V segments as functional when productive rearrangements were above 56.7% and as segregating when the standard deviation between donors was above 5%. A statistical classification framework was built to diagnose cytomegalovirus status from the catalog of TCR beta chain sequences. In a later analysis, V and J genes were assigned by comparing TCR nucleotide sequences against IMGT/GENE-DB human TR gene sequences. A later analysis assigned CDR3 sequences and most-parsimonious VDJ recombination scenarios with the TCRdist pipeline. In a later analysis, each TCR beta chain was defined by its CDR3 amino acid sequence together with its V-gene family, and reads without a unique V-gene family were excluded. As a way to deal with suspected cross-contamination and a sequencing artifact, a later analysis dropped hundreds of nucleotide sequences that were highly shared and had low generation probability. In a later analysis, a clonal expansion index for each public chain was calculated from normalized within-repertoire ranks of inferred template counts. A later analysis computed generation probabilities with a VDJ recombination model fitted to out-of-frame rearrangements, and checked the results against IGoR. Hypergeometric tests were used in a later analysis to score TCR-TCR, TCR-HLA and TCR-CMV co-occurrence, with a repertoire-size bias correction applied to the TCR pairs. A later analysis estimated false discovery rates by permuting HLA or CMV assignments 20 times. In a later analysis, co-occurring TCRs were grouped using DBSCAN, with TCRdist sequence similarity added in when clustering inside HLA-allele-positive subsets. Co-occurrence clustering excluded repertoires with fewer than 30,000 or more than 120,000 public chains, plus five with anomalous nucleotide sharing. This is the immuneACCESS table as TCRdb keeps it, with only in-frame sequences that have V and J called. A part of the clones is gone; compared with another copy, unresolved V genes explain less than half, and the rest is unexplained. The V and J calls and clone size were taken over from that table, and D and trimming were inferred from the DNA. The table for this sample records 100,000 to 150,000 clones. About 1.5% of the sample comes from the top ten.

The cohort comprised approximately 700 healthy bone marrow donors. At the time of sampling, every cohort member was nominally healthy, though immune exposures that went unrecorded were likely present. The donor was CMV seropositive and was included in the group of 300 or so seropositive cohort members. A peripheral blood sample was provided by each donor, and peripheral blood mononuclear cells were used for TCR beta sequencing. Genomic DNA was extracted from the blood cell samples with the Qiagen DNeasy Blood Extraction Kit. V lost 6 bases and J lost 4 bases; the stretch between them is 13 bases long. Looking up the germline V gene yields CDR1 SNHLY and CDR2 FYNNEI. From its cysteine to its phenylalanine, the CDR3 spans 14 amino acids. The DNA shown is the 42-base CDR3, in frame from base 1. About this clone itself: This clone's antigen is unknown.

The V and J genes are TRBV2 and TRBJ2-1; TRBD1 is a weak D gene call, 5 bases matching. This TCR derives from a middle-aged woman in good health and CMV-seropositive. The specimen sequenced was PBMCs. The sequenced DNA: TGTGCCAGCAGCCCCTTCAAGGGGTACAATGAGCAGTTCTTC. Its protein product is CASSPFKGYNEQFF.